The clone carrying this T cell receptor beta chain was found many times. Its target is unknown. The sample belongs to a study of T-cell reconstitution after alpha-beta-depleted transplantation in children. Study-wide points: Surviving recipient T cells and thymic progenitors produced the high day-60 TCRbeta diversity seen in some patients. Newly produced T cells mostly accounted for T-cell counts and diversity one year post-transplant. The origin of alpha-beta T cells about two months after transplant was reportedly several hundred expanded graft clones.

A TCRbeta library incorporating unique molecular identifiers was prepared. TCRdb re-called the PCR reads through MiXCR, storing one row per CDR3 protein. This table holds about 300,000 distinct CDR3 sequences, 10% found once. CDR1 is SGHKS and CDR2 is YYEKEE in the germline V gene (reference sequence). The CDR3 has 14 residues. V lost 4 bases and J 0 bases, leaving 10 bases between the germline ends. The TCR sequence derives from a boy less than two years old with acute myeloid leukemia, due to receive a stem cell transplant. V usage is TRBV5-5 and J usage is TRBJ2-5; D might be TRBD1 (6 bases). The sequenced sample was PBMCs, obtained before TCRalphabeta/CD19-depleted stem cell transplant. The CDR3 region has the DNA TGTGCCAGCAGCCCTAGGACAGACCAAGAGACCCAGTACTTC. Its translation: CASSPRTDQETQYF.